The 2 T cell receptor beta chains listed next were all sequenced from one sample in a study of cytomegalovirus exposure and HLA in healthy donors. The PCR had 60 Vbeta and 13 Jbeta primers. Sequenced by immunoSEQ multiplex PCR; TCRdb stores in-frame clones only, minus some. The sample includes fewer than 250,000 clones, roughly 82% seen only once; the top ten take around 6%. Source material: PBMCs. The receptors come from a man aged 40-50 years in good health and CMV-seropositive.

This clone is a singleton in its sample. The gene calls are TRBV18 and TRBJ2-5; the match to TRBD1 covers 8 bases. V lost 4 bases and J lost 4; bases outside the gene matches: 2. Germline V CDR1 and CDR2: KGHSH, LQKENI. The length of the CDR3 is 13 residues. The DNA for the CDR3 is TGTGCCAGCTCACGAGGACAGGGAGAGACCCAGTACTTC. As protein: CASSRGQGETQYF.

The V and J genes are TRBV7-9 and TRBJ2-7; D is unclear. Germline V gene sequence: CDR1 SEHNR, CDR2 FQNEAQ (reference sequence). Trimming took off 3 bases at V and 6 bases at J, with 18 bases between the two ends. The CDR3 has 15 residues. The CDR3 DNA sequence: TGTGCCAGCAGCTTCGGGTCCACCACCGACGGCGAGCAGTACTTC. This sequence encodes CASSFGSTTDGEQYF.